What follows are 27 T cell receptor beta chains derived from one specimen sequenced in a study of cytomegalovirus exposure and HLA in healthy donors (dated by TCRdb to 2016 to 2017). Library creation used the immunoSEQ multiplex PCR assay. The multiplex PCR relied on a mix of 60 forward primers for TCR Vbeta segments and 13 reverse primers for TCR Jbeta segments. Here the immuneACCESS table is served through TCRdb, limited to in-frame sequences with V and J called. Missing clones are a known gap in these copies; in checked studies unresolved V genes cover under half, and the rest lacks a known reason. The sample table lists roughly 100,000 clones, around 74% of them with a count of one. 6.5% to 9.5% of the sample comes from the top ten. The sample consisted of PBMCs. Receptor source: a woman in her thirties or forties in good health and CMV-seropositive.

The V gene is TRBV21-1, the J gene TRBJ1-4. TRBV21-1 is termed a pseudogene. This CDR3 has 16 amino acids. The CDR3 DNA reads TGTGCCAGCAGCAAAAATCCCTGGACTGATTGGGAAAAACTGTTTTTT. Encoded protein: CASSKNPWTDWEKLFF.

The table lists this clone with a few counts. This rearrangement joins TRBV2 to TRBJ1-2, with a tentative D call TRBD1 (6 bases). V lost 8 bases to trimming and J lost 0 bases, with 13 bases between them. Germline V gene sequence: CDR1 SNHLY, CDR2 FYNNEI. The CDR3 length is 14 residues. The chain's CDR3 is CASARTATNYGYTF. DNA of the CDR3: TGTGCCAGCGCCAGGACAGCAACTAACTATGGCTACACCTTC.

V gene TRBV11-3 combines with J gene TRBJ2-3; 9 bases are a match to TRBD2. Germline lookup yields CDR1 SGHNT and CDR2 YENEEA. With 0 bases clipped from V and 2 bases from J, the junction kept 3 bases outside the gene matches. The CDR3 totals 16 residues. In nucleotides, the CDR3 is TGTGCCAGCAGCTTAGACGGCGGGAGGGCCACAGATACGCAGTATTTT. Amino acids: CASSLDGGRATDTQYF.

The chain combines TRBV9 with TRBJ1-6, with a possible D match to TRBD1 (6 bases). The CDR3 contains 17 residues. The germline V gene encodes CDR1 SGDLS and CDR2 YYNGEE. Deletions cut 4 bases from V and 0 bases from J, with 14 bases between. The CDR3 DNA follows: TGTGCCAGCAGCCGGACGTCGGACAGCTCCTATAATTCACCCCTCCACTTT. Translation gives CASSRTSDSSYNSPLHF.

The chain has TRBV6-6 and TRBJ2-2; a weak D match, TRBD1 (5 bases). The germline V gene has CDR1 MNHNY and CDR2 SVGAGI (reference sequence). The CDR3 is 13 residues long. V gave up 6 bases and J gave up 6 bases, with 11 bases separating them. The CDR3: CASSERGAGELFF. The DNA of the CDR3 is TGTGCCAGCAGCGAAAGGGGTGCCGGGGAGCTGTTTTTT.

This clone was counted a few times. The chain links TRBV5-1 to TRBJ2-1; a weak D match, TRBD1 (6 bases). Germline V lookup: CDR1 SGHRS, CDR2 YFSETQ. CDR3 length: 14 residues. Deletions cut 2 bases from V and 8 bases from J, with 14 bases between. The CDR3 spells CASSFPGDSDEQFF. The CDR3 DNA sequence: TGCGCCAGCAGCTTCCCAGGGGATTCGGATGAGCAGTTCTTC.

This chain connects TRBV5-4 to TRBJ2-2; 10 positions agree with TRBD1. The length of the CDR3 is 17 residues. The ends lost 4 bases at V and 0 bases at J; junction bases unmatched: 6. Germline V gene lookup returns CDR1 SGHNT and CDR2 YYREEE (reference sequence). CDR3 sequence (DNA): TGTGCCAGCAGCACGGGACAGGGGAAGACGAACACCGGGGAGCTGTTTTTT. Its protein is CASSTGQGKTNTGELFF.

Comments on this clone: One junction end disagrees with the germline gene, perhaps due to a read error. The rearrangement links TRBV7-9 to TRBJ2-7; 7 positions agree with TRBD1. In germline, CDR1 is SEHNR, CDR2 FQNEAQ (reference sequence). The CDR3 has 16 residues. CDR3 sequence reads: CSSSLAWGTAAYEQYF. The DNA for the CDR3 is TGTTCCAGCAGCTTAGCGTGGGGGACAGCGGCCTACGAGCAGTACTTC.

The chain joins TRBV7-9 to TRBJ2-7, with TRBD1 identical over 11 bases. CDR1 SEHNR and CDR2 FQNEAQ come from the germline V gene (reference sequence). The CDR3 runs 16 residues. Unmatched junction bases numbered 6, after V lost 5 bases and J lost 0 bases. Here the CDR3 reads CASSHMGQGGSYEQYF. The CDR3 nucleotides read TGTGCCAGCAGCCATATGGGACAGGGGGGCTCCTACGAGCAGTACTTC.

The V gene is TRBV5-6, the J gene TRBJ1-2; 7 nucleotides align to TRBD1. The V gene's germline CDR1 is SGHDT and CDR2 YYEEEE. There are 13 residues in the CDR3. V was clipped by 4 bases and J by 8 bases; unmatched bases: 8. The CDR3 nucleotides read TGTGCCAGCAGCCACGGACAGGTCCGAGGCTACACCTTC. It yields the protein CASSHGQVRGYTF.

This rearrangement joins TRBV13 to TRBJ1-3; D is unclear. This CDR3 contains 15 residues. V dropped 0 bases and J dropped 2 bases, with 8 bases sitting between them. Germline V lookup: CDR1 PRHDT, CDR2 FYEKMQ (reference sequence). Written as DNA, the CDR3 is TGTGCCAGCAGCTTAGGCGTTGTAACTGGAAACACCATATATTTT. Amino acid sequence: CASSLGVVTGNTIYF.

The rearrangement uses TRBV13 and TRBJ1-4, with D unclear. The CDR3 sequence is 14 residues long. Germline V gives CDR1 PRHDT, CDR2 FYEKMQ (reference sequence). V lost 4 bases and J lost 5, with 11 bases in between. Here the CDR3 DNA reads TGTGCCAGCAGCTCCCCCGACTTGAATGAAAAACTGTTTTTT. Translation gives CASSSPDLNEKLFF.

This chain connects TRBV27 to TRBJ1-1; possibly TRBD1 for D (5 bases). Deletions cut 0 bases from V and 0 bases from J, with 11 bases between. CDR1 MNHEY and CDR2 SMNVEV come from the germline V gene (reference sequence). The CDR3 has 16 amino acids. CDR3 coding DNA: TGTGCCAGCAGTTTATCATCCAGGGCCATGAACACTGAAGCTTTCTTT. It yields the protein CASSLSSRAMNTEAFF.

The V and J genes are TRBV5-5 and TRBJ1-2; D perhaps matches TRBD1 (6 bases). CDR1 is SGHKS, CDR2 YYEKEE, per germline (reference sequence). Trimming stripped 2 bases from V and 8 bases from J, with 13 bases between. This CDR3 region has 13 residues. This CDR3 reads CASSFGQLVGYTF. CDR3 DNA sequence: TGTGCCAGCAGCTTTGGACAGTTGGTGGGCTACACCTTC.

This rearrangement joins TRBV25-1 to TRBJ2-7; tentative D call: TRBD2 (5 bases). This CDR3 is built from 13 residues. Trimming took 5 bases from V and 7 from J, leaving 15 bases between them. Germline V CDR1 and CDR2: MGHDK, SYGVNS. Here the CDR3 DNA reads TGTGCCAGCAGTCCCTGGCGGTCGGGAGAGCAGTACTTC. It codes for CASSPWRSGEQYF.

The chain carries TRBV7-2 and TRBJ2-5, with D perhaps matching TRBD2 (6 bases). Germline values: CDR1 SGHTA, CDR2 FQGNSA. The CDR3 sequence is 15 residues long. Trimming stripped 0 bases from V and 5 bases from J, with 13 bases between. The DNA for the CDR3 is TGTGCCAGCAGCTTAGCGTTTGCGGGGTGGGAGACCCAGTACTTC. Its translation: CASSLAFAGWETQYF.

The rearrangement uses TRBV2 and TRBJ2-2; tentative D call: TRBD1 (6 bases). Germline assignment: CDR1 SNHLY and CDR2 FYNNEI. The CDR3 covers 16 residues. V gave up 4 bases and J gave up 1 base, with 13 bases separating them. The DNA for the CDR3 is TGTGCCAGCAGTGCCCGACAGGTCGTGAACACCGGGGAGCTGTTTTTT. It encodes CASSARQVVNTGELFF.

The chain employs TRBV4-1 and TRBJ2-7; 11 nucleotides line up with TRBD1. Germline loops: CDR1 MGHRA, CDR2 YSYEKL. V was clipped by 3 bases and J by 0 bases; unmatched bases: 4. CDR3 length equals 16 residues. CDR3 region: CASSHHGTGGSYEQYF. The CDR3 region has the DNA TGCGCCAGCAGCCACCACGGGACAGGGGGCTCCTACGAGCAGTACTTC.

The rearrangement joins TRBV28 to TRBJ2-5; TRBD1 matches at 7 bases. V gave up 6 bases and J gave up 4 bases; unmatched junction bases: 14. Germline assignment: CDR1 MDHEN and CDR2 SYDVKM. This CDR3 has 16 residues. The CDR3 DNA is TGTGCCAGCAGGTTGGCCGAGACAGGGAAGGTAGAGACCCAGTACTTC. It translates to CASRLAETGKVETQYF.

The chain links TRBV6-1 to TRBJ2-3; 12 nucleotides align to TRBD2. The CDR3 contains 15 residues. V lost 5 bases, J lost 4 bases, and 4 bases stayed unmatched. Germline V gives CDR1 MNHNS, CDR2 SASEGT. CDR3 protein: CASSWTSGKPDTQYF. The CDR3 DNA sequence: TGTGCCAGCAGTTGGACTAGCGGGAAGCCAGATACGCAGTATTTT.

The chain carries TRBV4-3 and TRBJ1-5; weak D call: TRBD1 (6 bases). Germline V CDR1 and CDR2: LGHNA, YSLEER. V was pared by 5 bases and J by 3 bases, with 8 bases between. The CDR3 runs to 13 residues. CDR3 loop: CASSGQNNQPQHF. As DNA, the CDR3 is TGCGCCAGCAGCGGACAGAACAATCAGCCCCAGCATTTT.

Only a few counts were recorded for this clone. The rearrangement uses TRBV28 and TRBJ2-7; D not certain. This CDR3 is built from 14 residues. Germline loops: CDR1 MDHEN, CDR2 SYDVKM. The V end was cut by 6 bases, the J end by 0 bases, with 12 bases between. For the CDR3, the DNA is TGTGCCAGCAGAAACAGTCGTCCCTCCTACGAGCAGTACTTC. Protein sequence: CASRNSRPSYEQYF. Drawing the rest from reference TRBV28 and TRBJ2-7, the complete variable domain is DVKVTQSSRYLVKRTGEKVFLECVQDMDHENMFWYRQDPGLGLRLIYFSYDVKMKEKGDIPEGYSVSREKKERFSLILESASTNQTSMYLCASRNSRPSYEQYFGPGTRLTVT.

The chain combines TRBV2 with TRBJ1-5; 7 bases are shared with TRBD1. Germline V gives CDR1 SNHLY, CDR2 FYNNEI. The CDR3 loop spans 13 amino acids. Trimming cost V 7 bases and J 4 bases; bases outside gene matches: 4. The CDR3 is CASKGQSNQPQHF. DNA of the CDR3: TGTGCCAGCAAGGGACAGTCGAATCAGCCCCAGCATTTT.

The chain joins TRBV4-2 to TRBJ1-5, with 11 bases lining up with TRBD1. Trimming cost V 0 bases and J 7 bases; bases outside gene matches: 2. This CDR3 comprises 15 residues. Germline loops: CDR1 LGHNA, CDR2 YNFKEQ. CDR3 in amino acids: CASSQDRTGGQPQHF. The CDR3 DNA is TGTGCCAGCAGCCAAGATAGGACAGGGGGCCAGCCCCAGCATTTT.

J is TRBJ2-3 and V is TRBV4-1; TRBD2 matches 7 bases. The CDR3 spans 13 residues. Germline V gives CDR1 MGHRA, CDR2 YSYEKL. V lost 8 bases, J lost 5 bases, and 7 bases stayed unmatched. CDR3 region: CASGGTILDTQYF. CDR3 sequence (DNA): TGCGCCAGCGGAGGGACTATCCTAGATACGCAGTATTTT.

In DNA, the CDR3 is TGTGCCAGCAGAAGGGACAACTCTGGAAACACCATATATTTT. It specifies CASRRDNSGNTIYF. V usage is TRBV2 and J usage is TRBJ1-3, with a tentative D call TRBD1 (6 bases). The germline gives CDR1 SNHLY, CDR2 FYNNEI. V was clipped by 6 bases and J by 0 bases, with 9 bases between them. The CDR3 spans 14 residues.

V gene TRBV6-5 combines with J gene TRBJ1-1; D is undetermined. V lost 6 bases and J 3 bases, leaving 11 bases between the germline ends. This CDR3 spans 13 amino acids. CDR1 is MNHEY, CDR2 SVGAGI, per germline. CDR3 sequence reads: CASRVNSDTEAFF. In DNA form, the CDR3 reads TGTGCCAGCAGAGTAAACAGTGACACTGAAGCTTTCTTT.